The 6 T cell receptor beta chains reported below all come from one sample, sequenced in a study of OX40 agonist ivuxolimab in advanced cancers. Receptor libraries were prepared by the immunoSEQ multiplex PCR assay. TCRdb holds this immuneACCESS table with in-frame rearrangements only. Some clones are missing; in checked studies, unresolved V genes explain under half, and the rest has no known cause. This sample lists 75,000 to 100,000 clones; approximately 88% were detected once. The ten largest clones represent about 9% of the sample. This specimen consisted of CD4+ or CD8+ T cells sorted from blood, obtained in a trial of the OX40 agonist ivuxolimab. All receptors derive from an adult with an advanced solid tumor such as melanoma, head and neck, liver or kidney cancer.

J is TRBJ2-7 and V is TRBV27, with 11 bases that match TRBD2. Germline V CDR1 and CDR2: MNHEY, SMNVEV (reference sequence). The J segment lost 0 bases and the V segment lost 5 bases, leaving 9 bases of the junction unmatched. This CDR3 spans 17 amino acids. The CDR3 here is CASSRLGTSGSSYEQYF. CDR3 coding DNA: TGTGCCAGCAGTCGTCTAGGGACTAGCGGTAGCTCCTACGAGCAGTACTTC.

This clone was observed a few times. This chain uses TRBV13 with TRBJ1-2; 7 positions agree with TRBD1. Per germline, CDR1 PRHDT and CDR2 FYEKMQ (reference sequence). This CDR3 has 15 residues. The J segment lost 4 bases and the V segment lost 5 bases, leaving 10 bases of the junction unmatched. CDR3 loop: CASSLGQSRFYGYTF. CDR3 bases: TGTGCCAGCAGCCTGGGACAGTCACGTTTCTATGGCTACACCTTC.

This chain uses TRBV5-1 with TRBJ2-2; 14 nucleotides match TRBD2. This CDR3 comprises 17 residues. Unmatched junction bases numbered 6, after V lost 4 bases and J lost 4 bases. CDR1 and CDR2 from the germline V gene are SGHRS and YFSETQ. The CDR3 is CASSKGLAGDRTGELFF. In nucleotides, the CDR3 is TGCGCCAGCAGCAAGGGACTAGCGGGAGACCGCACCGGGGAGCTGTTTTTT.

This clone was observed a handful of times. The chain is built from TRBV27 and TRBJ1-5, with D tentatively TRBD1 (5 bases). CDR3 size: 17 residues. V lost 3 bases to trimming and J lost 0 bases, with 15 bases between them. CDR1 is MNHEY, CDR2 SMNVEV, per germline (reference sequence). CDR3 sequence (DNA): TGTGCCAGCAGTTTTTGGATCGGGGGAAATAGCAATCAGCCCCAGCATTTT. Translation: CASSFWIGGNSNQPQHF.

The rearrangement uses TRBV15 and TRBJ2-7; the D gene is possibly TRBD1 (5 bases). This CDR3 is built from 13 residues. Trimming pared 5 bases from V and 0 bases from J, leaving 8 bases between. Germline CDR1 and CDR2: LNHNV and YYDKDF (reference sequence). As DNA, the CDR3 is TGTGCCACCAGCGCAGGGCCCTCCTACGAGCAGTACTTC. Translated, it gives CATSAGPSYEQYF.

The chain recombines TRBV29-1 with TRBJ1-1; possibly TRBD1 for D (5 bases). Trimming stripped 4 bases from V and 4 bases from J, with 7 bases between. The CDR3 loop spans 11 amino acids. Germline CDR1 is SQVTM and CDR2 is ANQGSEA. The CDR3 nucleotides read TGCAGCGTTGCGACAGCCACTGAAGCTTTCTTT. It encodes CSVATATEAFF.